Each of the 13 T cell receptor beta chains below was sequenced from the same sample in a study of blood T cells in healthy people across ages (dated by TCRdb to the mid-2010s). The method behind the library was 5' RACE. TCRdb lists the instrument as Illumina HiSeq 2500. A second PCR of about 7 to 12 cycles was performed with a sample-barcoded 5' primer and a J-beta primer mix. TCRdb applied fastp at Q25 and MiXCR to the public reads, then kept only in-frame beta chains. Here each entry gathers all rows of one CDR3 protein and keeps the most common genes and DNA. The sample contains about 620,000 distinct CDR3 sequences, around a fifth of them found a single time. The ten largest clones represent 3% to 4.5% of the sample. Sequencing was done on a sample of blood. The receptors shown here come from a man aged 65 to 79 in good health.

This sequence joins TRBV3-1 and TRBJ2-1, with TRBD2 matching 8 bases. J was trimmed by 6 bases and V by 0 bases; bases with no gene match: 4. Germline V gene lookup returns CDR1 LGHDT and CDR2 YNNKEL (reference sequence). This CDR3 is 15 amino acids long. Here the CDR3 reads CASSQDRLAGNEQFF. DNA for the CDR3: TGTGCCAGCAGCCAAGATCGCCTAGCGGGCAATGAGCAGTTCTTC.

Comment on this clonotype: It may be a read error: a sequence one base away is much more abundant. The V and J genes are TRBV15 and TRBJ2-1; 8 bases line up with TRBD2. From germline, CDR1 is LNHNV and CDR2 YYDKDF (reference sequence). The CDR3 spans 16 residues. CDR3 nucleotide sequence: TGTGCCACCCGCAGACGAGCGGGAGTTATCTACAATGAGCAGTTCTTC. Its protein is CATRRRAGVIYNEQFF.

The CDR3 sequence: CASSYSSGGAVTSYNEQFF. DNA for the CDR3: TGTGCCAGCAGTTACTCGTCAGGGGGGGCTGTAACGTCCTACAATGAGCAGTTCTTC. The rearrangement links TRBV6-6 to TRBJ2-1; the D call may be TRBD1 or TRBD2 (7 bases each). Germline CDR1 MNHNY, CDR2 SVGAGI (reference sequence). Trimming took off 0 bases at V and 1 base at J, with 19 bases between the two ends. The CDR3 is made up of 19 amino acids.

On this clonotype: One end of the junction varies from germline; a read error may be responsible. This rearrangement joins TRBV7-7 to TRBJ2-5, with 8 bases matching TRBD2. The CDR3 is made up of 15 amino acids. Per germline, CDR1 SSHAT and CDR2 FNYEAQ (reference sequence). The CDR3 nucleotides read TGTGCTAGCAGCTTGTTGGCTAGCGGGCAAGAGACCCAGTACTTC. Its protein is CASSLLASGQETQYF.

V is TRBV4-3 and J is TRBJ2-3; 9 nucleotides align to TRBD2. The junction had 9 bases not matched to a gene; V was cut back by 6 bases and J by 2 bases. The germline CDR1 and CDR2 sequences are LGHNA and YSLEER. The CDR3 runs 16 residues. The CDR3 sequence: CASSMKREALTDTQYF. As DNA, the CDR3 is TGCGCCAGCAGTATGAAGCGGGAGGCTCTCACAGATACGCAGTATTTT.

In its sample, this clonotype was seen a few times. The chain employs TRBV7-3 and TRBJ2-7; 14 nucleotides line up with TRBD2. Germline V gene lookup returns CDR1 SGHTA and CDR2 FQGTGA. The CDR3 spans 17 residues. Trimming took 10 bases from V and 2 from J; bases not matched to a gene: 13. The CDR3 nucleotides read TGTGCCATACCCACCGGGACTAGCGGGAGTCGGACCTACGAGCAGTACTTC. This sequence encodes CAIPTGTSGSRTYEQYF. The entire variable domain, with the rest obtained from reference TRBV7-3 and TRBJ2-7, is as follows: GAGVSQTPSNKVTEKGKYVELRCDPISGHTALYWYRQSLGQGPEFLIYFQGTGAADDSGLPNDRFFAVRPEGSVSTLKIQRTERGDSAVYLCAIPTGTSGSRTYEQYFGPGTRLTVT.

The chain carries TRBV2 and TRBJ2-4; unclear D gene. The CDR3 totals 13 residues. CDR1 and CDR2 (germline): SNHLY, FYNNEI. The germline V and J ends were trimmed by 1 base and 14 bases, with 15 bases remaining between them. For the CDR3, the DNA is TGTGCCAGCAGTGAAGATGGTGAAACCCCGAAGTACTTC. It codes for CASSEDGETPKYF.

CDR3 protein: CASSYGLPDYEQYF. The CDR3, as DNA: TGTGCCAGCAGTTACGGACTACCCGACTACGAGCAGTACTTC. The chain couples TRBV7-9 to TRBJ2-7; D is perhaps TRBD2 (6 bases). Per germline, CDR1 SEHNR and CDR2 FQNEAQ (reference sequence). CDR3 size: 14 residues. V lost 6 bases, J lost 3 bases, and 15 bases lay in between.

The V call is TRBV20-1, the J call TRBJ1-4, with D maybe TRBD1 (6 bases). CDR3 length: 15 amino acids. Trimming removed 3 bases at V and 5 bases at J, with 16 bases between. CDR1 and CDR2 from the germline V gene are DFQATT and SNEGSKA (reference sequence). The chain's CDR3 is CSASKQGLINEKLFF. Written as DNA, the CDR3 is TGCAGTGCTAGTAAACAGGGATTGATCAATGAAAAACTGTTTTTT.

This clonotype appeared a few times. V gene TRBV7-9 combines with J gene TRBJ2-1; no reliable D call. The CDR3 extends over 16 amino acids. Germline V gives CDR1 SEHNR, CDR2 FQNEAQ (reference sequence). V was pared by 2 bases and J by 0 bases, with 11 bases between. CDR3 residues: CASSLNSGPSYNEQFF. CDR3 nucleotide sequence: TGTGCCAGCAGCTTAAATTCTGGGCCCTCCTACAATGAGCAGTTCTTC.

This clonotype was counted only a few times. The chain joins TRBV29-1 to TRBJ2-5; no definite D call. The CDR3 is made up of 12 amino acids. The V end lost 1 base, the J end lost 3 bases, and 6 bases lay between the germline ends. Germline V gene sequence: CDR1 SQVTM, CDR2 ANQGSEA. The CDR3: CSVEGAEETQYF. In nucleotides, the CDR3 is TGCAGCGTTGAAGGTGCAGAAGAGACCCAGTACTTC.

The CDR3 loop reads CASSKAGGRINEQFF. The CDR3, as DNA: TGTGCCAGTAGTAAAGCGGGAGGGCGTATTAATGAGCAGTTCTTC. The chain links TRBV19 to TRBJ2-1; 10 positions match TRBD2. After removal of 4 bases from V and 7 bases from J, the junction contained 7 bases not matched to a gene. This CDR3 is 15 amino acids long. CDR1 LNHDA and CDR2 SQIVND come from the germline V gene (reference sequence).

About this clonotype itself: A junction boundary mismatches the germline segment, possibly from a read error. The J gene is TRBJ2-2, the V gene TRBV6-1; 11 nucleotides agree with TRBD2. The V gene's germline CDR1 is MNHNS and CDR2 SASEGT. The CDR3 has 16 amino acids. CDR3 sequence: CASRSSGRANTGELFF. The CDR3 DNA is TGTGCCAGCAGGAGTAGCGGGAGGGCGAACACCGGGGAGCTATTTTTT.